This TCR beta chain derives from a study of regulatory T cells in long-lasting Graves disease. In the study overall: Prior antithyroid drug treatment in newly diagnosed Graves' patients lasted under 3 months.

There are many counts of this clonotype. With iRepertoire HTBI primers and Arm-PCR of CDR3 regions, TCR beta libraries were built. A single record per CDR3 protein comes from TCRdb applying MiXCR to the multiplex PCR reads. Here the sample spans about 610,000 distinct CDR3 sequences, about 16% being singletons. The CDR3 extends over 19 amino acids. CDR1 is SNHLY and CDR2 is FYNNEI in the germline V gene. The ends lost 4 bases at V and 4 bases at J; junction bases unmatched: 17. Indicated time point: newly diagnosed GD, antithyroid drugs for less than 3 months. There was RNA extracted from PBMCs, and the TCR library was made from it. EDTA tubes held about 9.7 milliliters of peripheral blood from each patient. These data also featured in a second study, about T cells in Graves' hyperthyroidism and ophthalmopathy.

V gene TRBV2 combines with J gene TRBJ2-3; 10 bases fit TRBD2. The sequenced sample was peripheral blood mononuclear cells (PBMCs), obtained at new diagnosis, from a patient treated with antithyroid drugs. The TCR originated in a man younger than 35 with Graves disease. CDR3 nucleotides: TGTGCCAGCAGTGGAGGGTGGCTAGCGGGAGAGATCGGCGCAGATACGCAGTATTTT. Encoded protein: CASSGGWLAGEIGADTQYF.